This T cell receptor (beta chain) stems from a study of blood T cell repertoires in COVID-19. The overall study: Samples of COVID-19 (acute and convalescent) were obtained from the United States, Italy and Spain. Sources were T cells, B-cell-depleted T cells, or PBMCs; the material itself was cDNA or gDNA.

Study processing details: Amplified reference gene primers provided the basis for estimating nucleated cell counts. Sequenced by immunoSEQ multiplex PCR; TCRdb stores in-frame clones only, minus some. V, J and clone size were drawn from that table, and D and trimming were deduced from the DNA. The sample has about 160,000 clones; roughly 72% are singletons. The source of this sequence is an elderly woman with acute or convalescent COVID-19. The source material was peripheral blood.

The CDR3: CSVEPGYTEAFF. CDR3 nucleotides: TGCAGCGTTGAACCGGGATACACTGAAGCTTTCTTT. The genes are TRBV29-1 and TRBJ1-1, with D hard to call. In germline, CDR1 is SQVTM, CDR2 ANQGSEA. Trimming left V 2 bases short and J 3 bases short, with 7 bases between. The CDR3 is made up of 12 amino acids.